This TCR beta chain was recorded in a study of identical twins (TCRdb year 2016). Looking at the study overall: The study deep-sequenced TCR alpha and beta repertoires from monozygotic twins, unrelated adults of various ages and cord blood to test whether fetal clonotypes persist. To rule out contamination, replicate twin experiments were performed at different times with different library preparation protocols.

This clonotype turned up a few times. Its antigen target is currently unknown. The record has no base qualities; no much larger clone is one base away. Beyond this particular receptor, the publication reports: Recombination models systematically underestimated out-of-frame TCR alpha sharing in monozygotic twins but agreed with sharing between unrelated individuals. Abundant cord blood beta clonotypes carried fewer insertions; young adult naive repertoires showed a weaker similar trend, while memory repertoires showed none. Because the same donors could not be followed over many years, the conclusions depended on cross-sectional statistical analysis. Invariant T cells such as MAIT and iNKT could partly confound zero-insertion analyses, though diverse VJ usage argued against this for most clonotypes. The excess sharing between twins in beta out-of-frame sequences was weaker because fewer shared sequences reduced the signal-to-noise ratio. Compared with coincidental sharing between unrelated individuals, out-of-frame TCR alpha sequences shared between twins had an excess of sequences with low generation probability.

Only healthy Caucasian donors were included. The researchers also sequenced three unrelated adults who were not twins: a male aged 18 to 29, a male aged 50 to 59, and a female aged 50 to 59. Miltenyi CD45RO+ enrichment and human naive T-cell isolation kits were used to isolate memory (CD45RO+) and naive T cells from PBMC. Receptor libraries were prepared by 5' RACE. The sample was run on an Illumina HiSeq 2000. A universal primer binding site was added through template switching, and the final cDNA carried a unique molecular identifier so that TCR cDNA molecules could be counted accurately. Specific primers in the conserved constant-segment region were used to synthesize first-strand cDNA for the TCR alpha and beta chains. To control for contamination, every cDNA library was double barcoded, receiving both a SMART-Mk sample barcode and Illumina barcodes. Two successive PCR steps introduced TruSeq adapter sequences along with Illumina sample barcodes. Sequencing of the TCR alpha and beta cDNA libraries was done on the Illumina HiSeq platform using custom primers. The original methods were these. Unique molecular identifiers were extracted from raw reads with MiGEC, and CDR3 positions were determined with MiXCR. For each individual, recombination models were inferred using an EM algorithm with the repgenHMM and IGoR tools. The analysis of shared clonotypes was done with the tcR package in R, with sharing normalized by the product of cloneset sizes. To study raw recombination free of thymic and clonal selection effects, out-of-frame nonproductive sequences were analyzed. TCRdb ran its own pipeline on the public reads, namely fastp trimming at Q25 and MiXCR clone calling, and kept in-frame beta chains. Entries that share a CDR3 protein sequence are merged under the most common genes and DNA. The V and J calls were determined by TCRdb, not by the authors. The sample table shows a few hundred thousand distinct CDR3 sequences, and about 10% are seen once. The top ten clonotypes cover approximately 9.3% of the sample.

Counted from cysteine to phenylalanine, this CDR3 has 13 amino acids. Here the CDR3 DNA is all that survives: 39 bases in frame from base 1. Between the V and J ends, shortened by 6 bases and 2 bases respectively, the junction contains 5 bases. CDR1 and CDR2 are read off the germline V gene (reference sequence) as LGHDT and YNNKEL. This chain joins TRBV3-1 to TRBJ2-6, with no confident D gene call. This receptor was identified in a woman aged 50 to 60 in good health. The source material was naive T cells sorted from blood. The cell subset or site label for this specimen denotes: cells isolated with a human naive T-cell isolation kit. The CDR3 is CASRSPGANVLTF. The DNA is TGTGCCAGCAGGTCACCTGGGGCCAACGTCCTGACTTTC. The entire variable domain, with the stretches around the CDR3 drawn from the reference TRBV3-1 and TRBJ2-6 proteins, is DTAVSQTPKYLVTQMGNDKSIKCEQNLGHDTMYWYKQDSKKFLKIMFSYNNKELIINETVPNRFSPKSPDKAHLNLHINSLELGDSAVYFCASRSPGANVLTFGAGSRLTVL.